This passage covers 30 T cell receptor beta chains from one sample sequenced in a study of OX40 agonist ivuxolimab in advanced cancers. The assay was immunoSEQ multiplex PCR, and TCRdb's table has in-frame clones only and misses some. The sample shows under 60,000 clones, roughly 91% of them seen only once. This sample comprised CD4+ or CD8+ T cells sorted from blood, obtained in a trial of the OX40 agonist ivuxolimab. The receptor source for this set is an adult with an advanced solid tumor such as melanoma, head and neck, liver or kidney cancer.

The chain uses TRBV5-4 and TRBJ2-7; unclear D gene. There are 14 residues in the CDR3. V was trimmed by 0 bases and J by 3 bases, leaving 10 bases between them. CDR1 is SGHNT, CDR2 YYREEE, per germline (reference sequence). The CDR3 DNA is TGTGCCAGCAGCTTGGGCCAGAACCTCTACGAGCAGTACTTC. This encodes CASSLGQNLYEQYF.

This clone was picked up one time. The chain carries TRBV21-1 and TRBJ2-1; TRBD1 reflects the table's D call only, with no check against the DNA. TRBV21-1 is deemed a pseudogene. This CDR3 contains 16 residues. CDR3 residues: CASSVLRTRRTGEQFF. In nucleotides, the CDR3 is TGTGCCAGCAGCGTTCTACGGACACGGCGTACGGGTGAGCAGTTCTTC.

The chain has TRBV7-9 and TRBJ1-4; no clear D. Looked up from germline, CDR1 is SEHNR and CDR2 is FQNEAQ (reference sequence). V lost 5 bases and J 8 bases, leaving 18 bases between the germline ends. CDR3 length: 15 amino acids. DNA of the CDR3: TGTGCCAGCAGCCCTGGTACCAACGAAAAGGAAAAACTGTTTTTT. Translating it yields CASSPGTNEKEKLFF.

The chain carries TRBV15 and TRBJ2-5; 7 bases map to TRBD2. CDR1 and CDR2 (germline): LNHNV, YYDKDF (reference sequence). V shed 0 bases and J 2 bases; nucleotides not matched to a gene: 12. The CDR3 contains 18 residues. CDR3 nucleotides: TGTGCCACCAGCAGAGATCCGTCGGCGGGAGCCCTACAAGAGACCCAGTACTTC. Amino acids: CATSRDPSAGALQETQYF.

CDR3 in amino acids: CASDPMAGNQPQHF. The CDR3 DNA sequence: TGTGCCAGCGACCCCATGGCAGGGAATCAGCCCCAGCATTTT. J is TRBJ1-5 and V is TRBV6-6, with D tentatively TRBD1 (5 bases). The CDR3 has 14 residues. Trimming cost V 8 bases and J 4 bases, with 15 bases left between them. Germline loops: CDR1 MNHNY, CDR2 SVGAGI (reference sequence).

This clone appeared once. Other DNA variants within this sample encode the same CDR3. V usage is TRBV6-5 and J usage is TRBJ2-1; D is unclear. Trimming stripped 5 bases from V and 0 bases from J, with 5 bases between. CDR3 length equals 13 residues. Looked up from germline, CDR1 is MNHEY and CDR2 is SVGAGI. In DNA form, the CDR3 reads TGTGCCAGCAGTCTCTCCTCCTACAATGAGCAGTTCTTC. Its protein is CASSLSSYNEQFF.

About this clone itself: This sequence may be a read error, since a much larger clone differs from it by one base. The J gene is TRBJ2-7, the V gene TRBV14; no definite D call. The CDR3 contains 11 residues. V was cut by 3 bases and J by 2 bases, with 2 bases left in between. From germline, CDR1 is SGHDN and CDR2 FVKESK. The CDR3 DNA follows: TGTGCCAGCAGCCAGACCTACGAGCAGTACTTC. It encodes CASSQTYEQYF.

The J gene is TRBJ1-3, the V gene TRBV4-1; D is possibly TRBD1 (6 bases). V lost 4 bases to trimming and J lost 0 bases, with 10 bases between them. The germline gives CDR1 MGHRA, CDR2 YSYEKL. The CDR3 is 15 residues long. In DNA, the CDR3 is TGCGCCAGCAGCCCAGGGGATAGCTCTGGAAACACCATATATTTT. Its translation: CASSPGDSSGNTIYF.

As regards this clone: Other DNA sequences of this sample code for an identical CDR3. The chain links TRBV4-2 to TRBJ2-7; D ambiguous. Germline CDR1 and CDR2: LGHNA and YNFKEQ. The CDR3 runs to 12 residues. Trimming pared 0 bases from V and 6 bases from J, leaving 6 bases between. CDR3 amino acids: CASSQEGPEQYF. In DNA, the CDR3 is TGTGCCAGCAGCCAAGAAGGACCCGAGCAGTACTTC.

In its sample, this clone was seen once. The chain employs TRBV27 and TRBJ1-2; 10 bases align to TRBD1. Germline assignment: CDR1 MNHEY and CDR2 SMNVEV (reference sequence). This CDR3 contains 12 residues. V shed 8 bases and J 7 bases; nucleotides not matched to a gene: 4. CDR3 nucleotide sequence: TGTGCCAGCGGGACAGGGGCGGGTGGCTACACCTTC. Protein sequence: CASGTGAGGYTF.

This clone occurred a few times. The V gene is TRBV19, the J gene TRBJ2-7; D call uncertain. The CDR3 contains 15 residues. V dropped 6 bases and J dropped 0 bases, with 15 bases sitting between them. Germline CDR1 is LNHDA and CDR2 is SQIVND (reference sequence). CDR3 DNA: TGTGCCAGTAGGATGACATTCGGAGCCTCCTACGAGCAGTACTTC. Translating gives CASRMTFGASYEQYF. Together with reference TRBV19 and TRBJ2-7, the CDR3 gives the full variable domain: DGGITQSPKYLFRKEGQNVTLSCEQNLNHDAMYWYRQDPGQGLRLIYYSQIVNDFQKGDIAEGYSVSREKKESFPLTVTSAQKNPTAFYLCASRMTFGASYEQYFGPGTRLTVT.

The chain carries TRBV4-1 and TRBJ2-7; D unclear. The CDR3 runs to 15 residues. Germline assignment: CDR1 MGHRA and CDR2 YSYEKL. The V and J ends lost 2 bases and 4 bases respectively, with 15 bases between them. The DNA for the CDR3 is TGCGCCAGCAGCCAAAACGGAGATGGCTCTTACGAGCAGTACTTC. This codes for CASSQNGDGSYEQYF.

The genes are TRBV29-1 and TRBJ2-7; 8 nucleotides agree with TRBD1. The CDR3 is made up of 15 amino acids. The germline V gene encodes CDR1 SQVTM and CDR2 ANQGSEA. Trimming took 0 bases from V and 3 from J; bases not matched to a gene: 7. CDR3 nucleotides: TGCAGCGTTGAAGATCCCTCGACAGGGGACTACGAGCAGTACTTC. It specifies CSVEDPSTGDYEQYF.

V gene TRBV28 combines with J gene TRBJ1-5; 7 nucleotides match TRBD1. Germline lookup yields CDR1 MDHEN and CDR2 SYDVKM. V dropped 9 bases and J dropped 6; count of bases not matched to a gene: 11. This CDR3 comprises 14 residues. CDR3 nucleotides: TGTGCCAGTCTCCAACAGGGGTTGGGTCAGCCCCAGCATTTT. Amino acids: CASLQQGLGQPQHF.

CDR3 DNA: TGTGCCAGCAGTTTATCGATAGGGGGCGTAGGGTCACCCCTCCACTTT. Encoded protein: CASSLSIGGVGSPLHF. This chain connects TRBV27 to TRBJ1-6; 7 positions match TRBD1. Looked up from germline, CDR1 is MNHEY and CDR2 is SMNVEV (reference sequence). The CDR3 loop spans 16 amino acids. The ends lost 0 bases at V and 10 bases at J; junction bases unmatched: 9.

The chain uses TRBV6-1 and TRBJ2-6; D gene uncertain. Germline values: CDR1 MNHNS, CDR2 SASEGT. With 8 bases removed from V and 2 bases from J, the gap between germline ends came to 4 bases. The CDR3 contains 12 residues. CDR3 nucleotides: TGTGCCAGCTCGCCTGGGGCCAACGTCCTGACTTTC. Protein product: CASSPGANVLTF.

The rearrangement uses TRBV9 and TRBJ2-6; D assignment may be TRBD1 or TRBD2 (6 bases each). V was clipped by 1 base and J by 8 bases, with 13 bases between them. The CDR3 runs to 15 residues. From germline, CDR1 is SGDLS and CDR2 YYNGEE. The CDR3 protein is CASSVPQGGPNVLTF. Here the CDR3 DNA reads TGTGCCAGCAGCGTACCACAGGGAGGACCCAACGTCCTGACTTTC.

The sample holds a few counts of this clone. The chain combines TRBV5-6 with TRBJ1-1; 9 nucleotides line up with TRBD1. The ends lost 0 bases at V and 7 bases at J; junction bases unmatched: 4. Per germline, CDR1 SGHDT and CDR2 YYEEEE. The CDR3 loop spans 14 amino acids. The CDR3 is CASSLETGGFEAFF. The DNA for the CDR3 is TGTGCCAGCAGCTTGGAAACAGGGGGCTTTGAAGCTTTCTTT.

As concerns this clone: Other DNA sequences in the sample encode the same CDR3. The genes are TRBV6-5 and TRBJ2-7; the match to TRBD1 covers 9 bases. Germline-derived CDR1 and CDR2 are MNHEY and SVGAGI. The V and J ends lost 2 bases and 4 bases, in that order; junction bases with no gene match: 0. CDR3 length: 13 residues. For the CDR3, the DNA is TGTGCCAGCAGTTACGGGACAGGGTACGAGCAGTACTTC. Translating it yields CASSYGTGYEQYF.

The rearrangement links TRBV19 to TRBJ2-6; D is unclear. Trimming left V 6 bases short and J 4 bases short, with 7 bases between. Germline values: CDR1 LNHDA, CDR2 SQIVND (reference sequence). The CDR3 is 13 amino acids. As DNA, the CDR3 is TGTGCCAGTAGCTACTCAGGGGCCAACGTCCTGACTTTC. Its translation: CASSYSGANVLTF.

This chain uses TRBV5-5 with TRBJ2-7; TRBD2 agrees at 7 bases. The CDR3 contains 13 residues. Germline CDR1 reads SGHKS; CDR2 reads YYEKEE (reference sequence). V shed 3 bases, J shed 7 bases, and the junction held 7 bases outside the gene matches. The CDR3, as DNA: TGTGCCAGCAGCTGGGATGTGCGGGGGGAGCAGTACTTC. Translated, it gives CASSWDVRGEQYF.

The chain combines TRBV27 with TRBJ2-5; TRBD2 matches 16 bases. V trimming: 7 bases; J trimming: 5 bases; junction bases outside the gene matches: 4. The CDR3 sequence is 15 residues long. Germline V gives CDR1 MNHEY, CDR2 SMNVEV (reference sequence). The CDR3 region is CASNPGLAGGETQYF. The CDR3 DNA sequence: TGTGCCAGCAATCCGGGACTAGCGGGAGGGGAGACCCAGTACTTC.

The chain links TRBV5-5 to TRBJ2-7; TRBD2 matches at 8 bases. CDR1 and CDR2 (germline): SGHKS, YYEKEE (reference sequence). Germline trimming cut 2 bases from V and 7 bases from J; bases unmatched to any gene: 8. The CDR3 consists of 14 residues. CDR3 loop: CASSFVLAGGEQYF. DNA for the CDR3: TGTGCCAGCAGCTTTGTGCTAGCGGGTGGGGAGCAGTACTTC.

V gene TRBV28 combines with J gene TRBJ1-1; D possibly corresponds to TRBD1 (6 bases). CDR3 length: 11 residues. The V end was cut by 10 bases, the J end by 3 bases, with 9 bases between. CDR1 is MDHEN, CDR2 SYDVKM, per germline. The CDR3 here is CATNRDTEAFF. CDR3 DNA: TGTGCCACAAACAGGGACACTGAAGCTTTCTTT. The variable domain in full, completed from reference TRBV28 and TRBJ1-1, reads DVKVTQSSRYLVKRTGEKVFLECVQDMDHENMFWYRQDPGLGLRLIYFSYDVKMKEKGDIPEGYSVSREKKERFSLILESASTNQTSMYLCATNRDTEAFFGQGTRLTVV.

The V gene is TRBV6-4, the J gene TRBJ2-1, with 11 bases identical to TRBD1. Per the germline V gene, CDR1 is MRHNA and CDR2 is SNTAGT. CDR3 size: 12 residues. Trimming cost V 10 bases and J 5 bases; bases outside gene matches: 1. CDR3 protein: CATGQGDNEQFF. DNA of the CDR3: TGTGCCACGGGACAGGGGGACAATGAGCAGTTCTTC.

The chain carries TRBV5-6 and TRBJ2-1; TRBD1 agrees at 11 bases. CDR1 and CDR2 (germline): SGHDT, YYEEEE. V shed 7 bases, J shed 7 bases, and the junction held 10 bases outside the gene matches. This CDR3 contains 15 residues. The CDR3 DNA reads TGTGCCAGCGCGTACTCGGACAGGGGGCTAAATGAGCAGTTCTTC. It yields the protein CASAYSDRGLNEQFF.

The CDR3 loop reads CASSFGSEQFF. DNA for the CDR3: TGTGCCAGCAGCTTTGGTAGTGAGCAGTTCTTC. The chain recombines TRBV5-6 with TRBJ2-1, with D unclear. The CDR3 runs to 11 residues. Germline CDR1 SGHDT, CDR2 YYEEEE. Deletions cut 2 bases from V and 9 bases from J, with 6 bases between.

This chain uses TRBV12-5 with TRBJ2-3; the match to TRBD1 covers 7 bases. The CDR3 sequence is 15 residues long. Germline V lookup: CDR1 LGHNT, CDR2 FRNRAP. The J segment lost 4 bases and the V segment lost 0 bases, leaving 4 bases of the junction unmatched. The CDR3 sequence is CASGLVQGTPDTQYF. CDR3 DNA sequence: TGTGCTAGTGGTTTGGTACAGGGGACCCCAGATACGCAGTATTTT.

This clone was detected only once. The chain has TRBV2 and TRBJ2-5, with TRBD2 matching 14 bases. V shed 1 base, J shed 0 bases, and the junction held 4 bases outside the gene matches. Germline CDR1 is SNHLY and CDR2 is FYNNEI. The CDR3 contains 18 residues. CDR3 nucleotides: TGTGCCAGCAGTGAAGGGACTAGCGGGGGGCCCAACCAAGAGACCCAGTACTTC. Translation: CASSEGTSGGPNQETQYF. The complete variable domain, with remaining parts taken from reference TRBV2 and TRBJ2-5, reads EPEVTQTPSHQVTQMGQEVILRCVPISNHLYFYWYRQILGQKVEFLVSFYNNEISEKSEIFDDQFSVERPDGSNFTLKIRSTKLEDSAMYFCASSEGTSGGPNQETQYFGPGTRLLVL.

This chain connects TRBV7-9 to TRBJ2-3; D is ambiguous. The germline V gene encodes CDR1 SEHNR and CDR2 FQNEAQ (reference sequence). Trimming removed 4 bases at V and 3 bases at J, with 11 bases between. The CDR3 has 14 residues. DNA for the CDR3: TGTGCCAGCAGCTCCTACAGTGAAACAGATACGCAGTATTTT. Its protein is CASSSYSETDTQYF.